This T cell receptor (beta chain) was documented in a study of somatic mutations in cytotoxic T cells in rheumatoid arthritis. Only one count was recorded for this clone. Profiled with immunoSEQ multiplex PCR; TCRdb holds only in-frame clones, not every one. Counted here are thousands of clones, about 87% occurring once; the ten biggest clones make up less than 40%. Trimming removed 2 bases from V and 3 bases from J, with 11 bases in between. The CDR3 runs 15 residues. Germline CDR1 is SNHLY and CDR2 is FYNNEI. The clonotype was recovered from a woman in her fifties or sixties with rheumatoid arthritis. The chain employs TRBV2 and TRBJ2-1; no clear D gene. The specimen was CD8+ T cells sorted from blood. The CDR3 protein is CASSEFDSIYNEQFF. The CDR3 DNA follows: TGTGCCAGCAGTGAATTTGACTCCATCTACAATGAGCAGTTCTTC.